This T cell receptor beta chain appears in the sequencing data of a study of cytomegalovirus exposure and HLA in healthy donors. The wider study: Researchers found that more than 70% of over 350 genotyped donors fell within the Caucasian-associated ancestry cluster. Study outcomes and limitations: Per a later analysis, under 20,000 TCR beta sequences showed association with HLA alleles at 0.05 false discovery rate. A previous analysis found most TCR beta V segments productive roughly 87% or roughly 30% of the time.

This clone has a handful of counts. The antigen remains undetermined. The CDR3 consists of 14 residues. The germline CDR1 and CDR2 sequences are SGDLS and YYNGEE. The V end lost 4 bases, the J end lost 6 bases, and 17 bases lay between the germline ends. The PCR contained 60 Vbeta and 13 Jbeta primers. Only in-frame clones appear in the TCRdb table, and some are missing; sequencing was by immunoSEQ multiplex PCR. The sample yields about 130,000 clones, just under 75% seen once. The specimen was PBMCs. This TCR came from a man in his fifties or sixties in good health and CMV-seropositive. The rearrangement links TRBV9 to TRBJ2-7, with D possibly being TRBD1 (6 bases). CDR3 bases: TGTGCCAGCAGCCCCCAAACCTCAGGGGTCGAGCAGTACTTC. Translating it yields CASSPQTSGVEQYF.